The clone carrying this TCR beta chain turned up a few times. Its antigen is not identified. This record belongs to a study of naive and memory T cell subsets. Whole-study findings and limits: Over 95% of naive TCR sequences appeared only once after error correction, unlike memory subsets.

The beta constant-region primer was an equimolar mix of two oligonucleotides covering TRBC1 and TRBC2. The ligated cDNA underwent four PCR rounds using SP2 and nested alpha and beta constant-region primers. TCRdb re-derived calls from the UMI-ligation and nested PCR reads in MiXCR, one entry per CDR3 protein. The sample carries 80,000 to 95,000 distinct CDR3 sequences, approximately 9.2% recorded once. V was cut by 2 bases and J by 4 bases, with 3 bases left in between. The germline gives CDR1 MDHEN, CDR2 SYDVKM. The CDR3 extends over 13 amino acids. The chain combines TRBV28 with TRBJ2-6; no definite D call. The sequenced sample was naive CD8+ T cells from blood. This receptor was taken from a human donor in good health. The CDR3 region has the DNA TGTGCCAGCAGTTTAGGGGGGGCCAACGTCCTGACTTTC. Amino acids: CASSLGGANVLTF.